This T cell receptor (beta chain) comes out of a study of liver allograft versus peripheral blood T cells. Study background: Comparisons were made between T cell receptor repertoires found in transplanted livers and those circulating in recipients' peripheral blood. Study results and caveats: Intragraft T cell receptor repertoires of liver allografts were reportedly distinct from those in peripheral blood.

A single record per CDR3 protein comes from TCRdb applying MiXCR to the reads. The table lists 9,500 to 13,000 distinct CDR3 sequences, about a quarter of them singletons, with 1.6% in the top ten. V gave up 6 bases and J gave up 0 bases; unmatched junction bases: 5. CDR1 and CDR2 (germline): LNHDA, SQIVND (reference sequence). The CDR3 contains 15 residues. By sample fraction, this clonotype is medium-sized. Its antigen is currently unknown. The sequence derives from a human patient who had a liver transplant. These T cells may partly come from the graft donor. The chain links TRBV19 to TRBJ2-7; 10 positions match TRBD1. CDR3 region: CASRRGQGVSYEQYF. CDR3 sequence (DNA): TGTGCCAGTAGAAGAGGACAGGGGGTCTCCTACGAGCAGTACTTC.